This T cell receptor (beta chain) was profiled in a study of CD8 T cells in ankylosing spondylitis. Study-level points and caveats: Characteristic of ankylosing spondylitis blood, it appeared, was a TCR beta motif comprising roughly 8 highly homologous variants. Relatively scarce in peripheral blood, disease-linked clones were CD8+.

Using its own MiXCR run on the 5' RACE reads, TCRdb lists one record per CDR3 protein. This table has more than 100,000 distinct CDR3 sequences, about an eighth appearing once. Per germline, CDR1 SQVTM and CDR2 ANQGSEA. V dropped 4 bases and J dropped 3 bases, with 6 bases sitting between them. The length of the CDR3 is 11 residues. This clonotype was observed a few times. Its matching antigen is unknown. The genes are TRBV29-1 and TRBJ2-5, with D hard to call. Specimen: blood, either unsorted or a sorted T cell fraction (not recorded which). This sequence was found in a female donor with ankylosing spondylitis or in good health (not recorded which). The DNA for the CDR3 is TGCAGCGTTGCTAGGGAAGAGACCCAGTACTTC. It encodes CSVAREETQYF.